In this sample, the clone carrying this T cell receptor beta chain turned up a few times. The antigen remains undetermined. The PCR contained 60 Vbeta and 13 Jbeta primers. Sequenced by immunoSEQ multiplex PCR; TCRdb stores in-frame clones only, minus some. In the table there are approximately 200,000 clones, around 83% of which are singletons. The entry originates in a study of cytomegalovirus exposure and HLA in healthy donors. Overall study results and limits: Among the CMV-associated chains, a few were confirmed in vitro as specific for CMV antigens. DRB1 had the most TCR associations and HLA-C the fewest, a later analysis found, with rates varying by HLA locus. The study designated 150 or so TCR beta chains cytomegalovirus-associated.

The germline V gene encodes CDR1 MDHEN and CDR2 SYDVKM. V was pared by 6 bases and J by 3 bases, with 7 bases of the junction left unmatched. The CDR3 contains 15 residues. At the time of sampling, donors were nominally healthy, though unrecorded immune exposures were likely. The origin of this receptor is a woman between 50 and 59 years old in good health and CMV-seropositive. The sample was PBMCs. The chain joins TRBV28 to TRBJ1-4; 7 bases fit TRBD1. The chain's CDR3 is CASSSEGAANEKLFF. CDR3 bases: TGTGCCAGCAGCTCCGAGGGGGCGGCTAATGAAAAACTGTTTTTT.